Each of the 23 T cell receptor beta chains below was sequenced from the same sample in a study of early T cells in non-severe SARS-CoV-2 infection. One entry per CDR3 protein results from TCRdb running MiXCR on the 5' RACE reads. The sample carries approximately 65,000 distinct CDR3 sequences, 9.5% to 15% recorded once. Material: whole blood. The source of these receptors is an adult who was a healthcare worker with PCR-confirmed SARS-CoV-2 infection or an uninfected control (not recorded which).

This chain joins TRBV7-9 and TRBJ2-7; D might be TRBD1 (6 bases). The CDR3 is made up of 17 amino acids. Germline CDR1 is SEHNR and CDR2 is FQNEAQ (reference sequence). The V end was cut by 5 bases, the J end by 0 bases, with 20 bases between. The CDR3 DNA is TGTGCCAGCAGCAACGCACCGGGACAAAGGAGCTCCTACGAGCAGTACTTC. Residues: CASSNAPGQRSSYEQYF.

The chain is built from TRBV19 and TRBJ1-2, with TRBD1 as a possible D gene (5 bases). With 6 bases removed from V and 0 bases from J, the gap between germline ends came to 14 bases. CDR3 length: 15 amino acids. The V gene's germline CDR1 is LNHDA and CDR2 SQIVND (reference sequence). The CDR3 region is CASRITGLANYGYTF. CDR3 nucleotides: TGTGCCAGTAGGATAACAGGCCTAGCTAACTATGGCTACACCTTC.

By proportion, this clonotype is medium-sized (0.01 to 0.1%). This rearrangement joins TRBV25-1 to TRBJ2-7, with TRBD1 matching 8 bases. The CDR3 runs to 15 residues. From germline, CDR1 is MGHDK and CDR2 SYGVNS. V lost 1 base, J lost 6 bases, and 8 bases stayed unmatched. CDR3 in amino acids: CASSESHRGMSEQYF. In nucleotides, the CDR3 is TGTGCCAGCAGTGAATCGCACAGGGGGATGAGCGAGCAGTACTTC.

This clonotype was counted at least ten times. This chain connects TRBV6-1 to TRBJ1-1, with D possibly matching TRBD1 (5 bases). Germline CDR1 reads MNHNS; CDR2 reads SASEGT. The V end lost 5 bases, the J end lost 2 bases, and 6 bases lay between the germline ends. The CDR3 contains 12 residues. This CDR3 is CASSRGNTEAFF. In DNA form, the CDR3 reads TGTGCCAGCAGTAGGGGCAACACTGAAGCTTTCTTT.

In its sample, this clonotype was seen many times. The chain combines TRBV4-3 with TRBJ2-3; 8 nucleotides agree with TRBD2. J was trimmed by 4 bases and V by 0 bases; bases with no gene match: 27. CDR1 is LGHNA, CDR2 YSLEER, per germline. This CDR3 has 23 amino acids. The CDR3: CASSQEWGRASGGAGLLADTQYF. The CDR3 bases are TGCGCCAGCAGCCAAGAATGGGGTCGGGCCAGCGGGGGCGCGGGGCTTCTAGCAGATACGCAGTATTTT.

This clonotype has more than one count but fewer than ten. CDR3 sequence reads: CASSPRSSGANVLTF. For the CDR3, the DNA is TGTGCCAGCTCCCCGCGGAGCTCTGGGGCCAACGTCCTGACTTTC. The chain is built from TRBV12-3 or TRBV12-4 and TRBJ2-6; D is ambiguous. CDR3 size: 15 residues. The germline V and J ends were trimmed by 8 bases and 0 bases, with 11 bases remaining between them.

The V call is TRBV29-1, the J call TRBJ2-7; D uncertain. Looked up from germline, CDR1 is SQVTM and CDR2 is ANQGSEA. CDR3 length: 11 residues. The V gene lost 4 bases and the J gene lost 7 bases, with 11 bases spanning the gap. This CDR3 is CSVGDTPEQYF. CDR3 sequence (DNA): TGCAGCGTTGGGGATACTCCGGAGCAGTACTTC.

This clonotype was seen more than once but under ten times. The CDR3 here is CASSPLRTGRSGELFF. CDR3 DNA sequence: TGTGCCAGCAGCCCCCTCCGGACAGGGAGGAGCGGGGAGCTGTTTTTT. V gene TRBV11-2 combines with J gene TRBJ2-2, with 8 bases aligning to TRBD1. The J segment lost 7 bases and the V segment lost 5 bases, leaving 12 bases of the junction unmatched. The CDR3 contains 16 residues. Germline loops: CDR1 SGHAT, CDR2 FQNNGV.

This clonotype was seen at least ten times. This chain's CDR3 is CASSLDAGAAYNEQFF. The CDR3 coding sequence is TGTGCCAGCAGCTTAGACGCGGGGGCCGCCTACAATGAGCAGTTCTTC. This chain joins TRBV7-6 and TRBJ2-1, with D tentatively TRBD2 (7 bases). Germline CDR1 reads SGHVS; CDR2 reads FNYEAQ. CDR3 length: 16 residues. Trimming stripped 1 base from V and 2 bases from J, with 12 bases between. Full variable domain (missing parts from reference TRBV7-6 and TRBJ2-1): GAGVSQSPRYKVTKRGQDVALRCDPISGHVSLYWYRQALGQGPEFLTYFNYEAQQDKSGLPNDRFSAERPEGSISTLTIQRTEQRDSAMYRCASSLDAGAAYNEQFFGPGTRLTVL.

This clonotype was seen only a few times. V usage is TRBV20-1 and J usage is TRBJ2-3; D unclear. The V gene's germline CDR1 is DFQATT and CDR2 SNEGSKA (reference sequence). V lost 4 bases to trimming and J lost 0 bases, with 14 bases between them. The CDR3 is 15 residues long. CDR3: CSAIYATKSTDTQYF. The CDR3 region has the DNA TGCAGTGCTATATACGCGACAAAGAGCACAGATACGCAGTATTTT.

This clonotype was seen many times. V usage is TRBV7-3 and J usage is TRBJ2-1; 7 nucleotides match TRBD2. The CDR3 is made up of 15 amino acids. Germline V gene data show CDR1 as SGHTA and CDR2 as FQGTGA. Trimming removed 1 base from V and 2 bases from J; junction bases left unmatched: 2. The chain's CDR3 is CASSLRGGTYNEQFF. CDR3 nucleotides: TGTGCCAGCAGCTTAAGGGGGGGTACCTACAATGAGCAGTTCTTC.

The chain recombines TRBV5-4 with TRBJ2-5, with D perhaps TRBD2 (5 bases). The CDR3 is 13 amino acids. V lost 4 bases and J 5 bases, leaving 12 bases between the germline ends. CDR1 is SGHNT, CDR2 YYREEE, per germline (reference sequence). CDR3 nucleotide sequence: TGTGCCAGCAGCCTAGCCTCCGACGAGACCCAGTACTTC. Residues: CASSLASDETQYF.

This clonotype showed up just a few times. The chain is built from TRBV10-2 and TRBJ2-2; perhaps D is TRBD1 or TRBD2 (5 bases each). The CDR3 spans 15 residues. Germline V gives CDR1 WSHSY, CDR2 SAAADI. Trimming removed 5 bases from V and 5 bases from J, with 15 bases in between. CDR3 residues: CASSNLGTLTGELFF. In nucleotides, the CDR3 is TGCGCCAGCAGTAACCTAGGGACCTTAACCGGGGAGCTGTTTTTT.

This clonotype has just a few counts. The chain employs TRBV20-1 and TRBJ2-1; 7 positions match TRBD1. Germline CDR1 reads DFQATT; CDR2 reads SNEGSKA (reference sequence). This CDR3 is 13 amino acids long. With 6 bases clipped from V and 6 bases from J, the junction kept 8 bases outside the gene matches. Here the CDR3 DNA reads TGCAGTGCCCCCGGACAGGCCCGCAATGAGCAGTTCTTC. It codes for CSAPGQARNEQFF.

This clonotype was recorded at least ten times. The chain uses TRBV7-9 and TRBJ2-3, with TRBD2 matching over 11 bases. J gave up 0 bases and V 0 bases, and 5 bases lay outside the gene matches. Germline assignment: CDR1 SEHNR and CDR2 FQNEAQ (reference sequence). The CDR3 length is 18 residues. CDR3 loop: CASSLALTSGGSTDTQYF. In DNA, the CDR3 is TGTGCCAGCAGCTTAGCGCTAACTAGCGGGGGAAGCACAGATACGCAGTATTTT.

The chain has TRBV6-6 and TRBJ1-1, with no clear D. The CDR3 consists of 11 residues. Per the germline V gene, CDR1 is MNHNY and CDR2 is SVGAGI (reference sequence). The CDR3 here is CAAAMNTEAFF. The CDR3 DNA sequence: TGTGCAGCAGCGATGAACACTGAAGCTTTCTTT.

CDR3 DNA: TGTGCCAGCAGTGCGAAAGGCGGAACAGATACGCAGTATTTT. It translates to CASSAKGGTDTQYF. The J gene is TRBJ2-3, the V gene TRBV6-4; D is ambiguous. The germline V gene has CDR1 MRHNA and CDR2 SNTAGT. V was pared by 4 bases and J by 3 bases, with 11 bases between. There are 14 residues in the CDR3.

The CDR3 loop reads CASSLGGARDTQYF. The CDR3 nucleotides read TGTGCCAGCAGCTTGGGTGGGGCCAGGGATACGCAGTATTTT. V is TRBV5-4 and J is TRBJ2-3; the D gene is possibly TRBD1 (5 bases). CDR1 is SGHNT, CDR2 YYREEE, per germline (reference sequence). This CDR3 region has 14 residues. Trimming left V 0 bases short and J 6 bases short, with 11 bases between.

This clonotype was seen ten or more times. The chain recombines TRBV5-1 with TRBJ1-3; no clear D gene. The length of the CDR3 is 13 residues. Germline V lookup: CDR1 SGHRS, CDR2 YFSETQ. The V end was cut by 6 bases, the J end by 0 bases, with 7 bases between. The CDR3 sequence is CASKESSGNTIYF. CDR3 coding DNA: TGCGCCAGCAAGGAGAGCTCTGGAAACACCATATATTTT.

The V gene is TRBV10-3, the J gene TRBJ2-7, with 8 bases lining up with TRBD1. Germline CDR1 and CDR2: ENHRY and SYGVKD. The length of the CDR3 is 13 residues. Losses at the gene ends were 10 bases for V and 2 bases for J; bases not matched to a gene: 7. Here the CDR3 DNA reads TGTGCCACCGGGACAGGCCGAACCTACGAGCAGTACTTC. This translates into CATGTGRTYEQYF.

This chain joins TRBV30 and TRBJ1-4; the D gene is possibly TRBD1 (5 bases). The CDR3 sequence is 14 residues long. The germline V gene encodes CDR1 GTSNPN and CDR2 SVGIG (reference sequence). V was clipped by 1 base and J by 1 base, with 7 bases between them. CDR3 residues: CAWSERGTNEKLFF. The CDR3 DNA sequence: TGTGCCTGGAGTGAAAGGGGAACTAATGAAAAACTGTTTTTT.

This clonotype showed up just a few times. This chain uses TRBV5-6 with TRBJ1-2; TRBD1 might be the D (6 bases). V lost 0 bases and J lost 8, with 14 bases in between. This CDR3 spans 14 amino acids. CDR1 is SGHDT and CDR2 is YYEEEE in the germline V gene. The CDR3 DNA reads TGTGCCAGCAGCTTGGCGGAACAGGGTAGCGGCTACACCTTC. This translates into CASSLAEQGSGYTF.

This clonotype appeared many times. The V gene is TRBV7-9, the J gene TRBJ2-7; weak D call: TRBD2 (5 bases). Per the germline V gene, CDR1 is SEHNR and CDR2 is FQNEAQ (reference sequence). CDR3 length: 13 amino acids. Trimming pared 4 bases from V and 4 bases from J, leaving 11 bases between. The CDR3 here is CASSYQLVYEQYF. The CDR3 DNA follows: TGTGCCAGCAGCTACCAACTAGTTTACGAGCAGTACTTC.